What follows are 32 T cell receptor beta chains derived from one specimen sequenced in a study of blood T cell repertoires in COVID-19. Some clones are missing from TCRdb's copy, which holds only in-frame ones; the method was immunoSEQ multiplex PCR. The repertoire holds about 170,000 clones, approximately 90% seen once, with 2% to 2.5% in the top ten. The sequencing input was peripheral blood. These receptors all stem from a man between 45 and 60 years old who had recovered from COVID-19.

CDR3 sequence (DNA): TGCGCCAGCACCCCACGCACGGGAGGTCTCTACAATGAGCAGTTCTTC. Encoded protein: CASTPRTGGLYNEQFF. J is TRBJ2-1 and V is TRBV5-1; TRBD2 agrees at 7 bases. The CDR3 length is 16 residues. Trimming at V came to 6 bases and at J to 3 bases, leaving 12 bases not matched to a gene. Germline lookup yields CDR1 SGHRS and CDR2 YFSETQ.

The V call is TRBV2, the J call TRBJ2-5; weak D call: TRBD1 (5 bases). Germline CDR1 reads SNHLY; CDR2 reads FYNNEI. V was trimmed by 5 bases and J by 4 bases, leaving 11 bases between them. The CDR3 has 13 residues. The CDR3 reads CASSSVQVETQYF. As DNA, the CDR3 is TGTGCCAGCAGTTCGGTACAGGTAGAGACCCAGTACTTC.

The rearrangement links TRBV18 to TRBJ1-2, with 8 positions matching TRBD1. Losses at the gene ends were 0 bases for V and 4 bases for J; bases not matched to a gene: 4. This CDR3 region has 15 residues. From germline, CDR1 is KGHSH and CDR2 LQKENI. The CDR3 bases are TGTGCCAGCTCACCACCTGAGGACAGGGCCTATGGCTACACCTTC. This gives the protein CASSPPEDRAYGYTF.

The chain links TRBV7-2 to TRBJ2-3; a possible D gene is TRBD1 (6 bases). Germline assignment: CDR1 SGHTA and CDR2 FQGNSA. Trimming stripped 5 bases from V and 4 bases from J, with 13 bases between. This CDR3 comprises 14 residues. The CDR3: CASSPSGAADTQYF. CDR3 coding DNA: TGTGCCAGCAGCCCCTCAGGGGCAGCAGATACGCAGTATTTT. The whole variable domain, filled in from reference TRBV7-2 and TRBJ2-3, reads GAGVSQSPSNKVTEKGKDVELRCDPISGHTALYWYRQSLGQGLEFLIYFQGNSAPDKSGLPSDRFSAERTGGSVSTLTIQRTQQEDSAVYLCASSPSGAADTQYFGPGTRLTVL.

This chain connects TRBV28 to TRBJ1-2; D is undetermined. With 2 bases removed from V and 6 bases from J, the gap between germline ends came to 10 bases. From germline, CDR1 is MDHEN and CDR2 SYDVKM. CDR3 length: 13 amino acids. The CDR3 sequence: CASSLSDRNGYTF. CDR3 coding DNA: TGTGCCAGCAGTTTAAGCGACCGAAATGGCTACACCTTC.

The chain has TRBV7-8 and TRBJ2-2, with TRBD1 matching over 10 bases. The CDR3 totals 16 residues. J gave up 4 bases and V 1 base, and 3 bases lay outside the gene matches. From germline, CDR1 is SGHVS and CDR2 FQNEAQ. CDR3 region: CASSLGTGGITGELFF. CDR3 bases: TGTGCCAGCAGCTTAGGGACAGGGGGAATCACCGGGGAGCTGTTTTTT.

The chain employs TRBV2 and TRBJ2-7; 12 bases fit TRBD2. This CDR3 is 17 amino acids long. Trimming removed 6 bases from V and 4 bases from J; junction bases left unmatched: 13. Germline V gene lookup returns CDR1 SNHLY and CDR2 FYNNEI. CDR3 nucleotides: TGTGCCAGCAGGACTAGCGGGAGAGGCTTTGGCGGGTACGAGCAGTACTTC. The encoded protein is CASRTSGRGFGGYEQYF.

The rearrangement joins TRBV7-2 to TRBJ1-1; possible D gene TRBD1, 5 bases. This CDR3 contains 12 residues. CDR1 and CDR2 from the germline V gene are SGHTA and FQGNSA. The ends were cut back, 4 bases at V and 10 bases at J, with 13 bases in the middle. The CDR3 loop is CASSSPQGVAFF. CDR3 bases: TGTGCCAGCAGCTCGCCGCAGGGTGTAGCTTTCTTT.

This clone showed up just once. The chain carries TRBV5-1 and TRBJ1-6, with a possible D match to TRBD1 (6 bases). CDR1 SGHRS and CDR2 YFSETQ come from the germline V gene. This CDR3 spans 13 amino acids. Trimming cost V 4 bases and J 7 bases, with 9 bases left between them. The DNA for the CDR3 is TGCGCCAGCAGCCCTCAGGGGAATTCACCCCTCCACTTT. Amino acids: CASSPQGNSPLHF.

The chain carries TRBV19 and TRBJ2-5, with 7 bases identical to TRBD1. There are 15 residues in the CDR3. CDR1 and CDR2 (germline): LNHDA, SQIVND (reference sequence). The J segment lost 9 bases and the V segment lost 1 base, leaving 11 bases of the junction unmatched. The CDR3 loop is CASSIGNRGPGAQYF. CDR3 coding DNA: TGTGCCAGTAGTATAGGTAACAGGGGCCCCGGGGCCCAGTACTTC.

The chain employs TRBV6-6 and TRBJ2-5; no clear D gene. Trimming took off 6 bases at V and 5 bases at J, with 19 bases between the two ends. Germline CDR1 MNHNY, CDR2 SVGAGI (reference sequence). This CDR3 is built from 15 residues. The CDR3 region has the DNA TGTGCCAGCAGAAATTACGAAATATCCCAGGAGACCCAGTACTTC. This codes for CASRNYEISQETQYF.

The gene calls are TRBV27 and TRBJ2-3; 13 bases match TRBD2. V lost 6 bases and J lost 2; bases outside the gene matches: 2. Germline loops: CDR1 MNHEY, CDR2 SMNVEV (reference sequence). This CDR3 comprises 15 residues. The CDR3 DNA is TGTGCCAGCAGGGGACTAGCGGGGCTCACAGATACGCAGTATTTT. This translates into CASRGLAGLTDTQYF.

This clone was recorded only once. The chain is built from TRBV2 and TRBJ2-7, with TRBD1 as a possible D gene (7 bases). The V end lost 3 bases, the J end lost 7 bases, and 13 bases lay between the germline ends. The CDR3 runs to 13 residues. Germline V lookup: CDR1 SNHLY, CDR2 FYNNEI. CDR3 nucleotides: TGTGCCAGCAGTGAGAACAGGGGAGGAGAGCAGTACTTC. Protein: CASSENRGGEQYF.

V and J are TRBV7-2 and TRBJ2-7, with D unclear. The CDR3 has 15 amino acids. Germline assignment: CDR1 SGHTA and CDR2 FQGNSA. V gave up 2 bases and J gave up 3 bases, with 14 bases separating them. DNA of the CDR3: TGTGCCAGCAGCTTATTATCTGGAGTGAACTACGAGCAGTACTTC. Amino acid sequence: CASSLLSGVNYEQYF.

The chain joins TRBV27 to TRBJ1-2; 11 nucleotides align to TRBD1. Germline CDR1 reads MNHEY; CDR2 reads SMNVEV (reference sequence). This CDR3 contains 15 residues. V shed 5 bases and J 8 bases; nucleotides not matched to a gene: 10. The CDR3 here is CASSQTGTGGDGYTF. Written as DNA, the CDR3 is TGTGCCAGCAGTCAAACCGGGACAGGGGGGGACGGCTACACCTTC.

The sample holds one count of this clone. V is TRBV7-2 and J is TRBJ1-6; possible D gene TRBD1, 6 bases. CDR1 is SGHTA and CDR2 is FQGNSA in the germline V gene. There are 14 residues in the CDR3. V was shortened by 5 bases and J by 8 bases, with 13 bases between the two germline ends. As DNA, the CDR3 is TGTGCCAGCAGCCTCACAGGGTTTGATTCACCCCTCCACTTT. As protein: CASSLTGFDSPLHF.

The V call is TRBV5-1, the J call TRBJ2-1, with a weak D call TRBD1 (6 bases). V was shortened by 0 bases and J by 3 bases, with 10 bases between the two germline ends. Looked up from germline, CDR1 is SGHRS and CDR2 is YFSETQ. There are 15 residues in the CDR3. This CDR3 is CASSLGQAGYNEQFF. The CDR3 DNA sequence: TGCGCCAGCAGCTTGGGACAGGCTGGCTACAATGAGCAGTTCTTC.

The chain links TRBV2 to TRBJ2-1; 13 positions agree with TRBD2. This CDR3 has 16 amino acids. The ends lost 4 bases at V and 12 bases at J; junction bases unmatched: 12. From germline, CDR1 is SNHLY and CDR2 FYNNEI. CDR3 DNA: TGTGCCAGCAGTGCGTTAATGGGACTAGCGGGATTGAGGCAGTTCTTC. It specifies CASSALMGLAGLRQFF.

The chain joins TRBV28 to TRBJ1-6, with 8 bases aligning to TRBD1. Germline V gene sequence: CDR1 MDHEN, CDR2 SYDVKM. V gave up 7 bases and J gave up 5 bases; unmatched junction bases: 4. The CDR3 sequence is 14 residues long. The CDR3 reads CASKTGEHNSPLHF. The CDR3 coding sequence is TGTGCCAGCAAGACAGGGGAGCATAATTCACCCCTCCACTTT. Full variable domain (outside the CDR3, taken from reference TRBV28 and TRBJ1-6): DVKVTQSSRYLVKRTGEKVFLECVQDMDHENMFWYRQDPGLGLRLIYFSYDVKMKEKGDIPEGYSVSREKKERFSLILESASTNQTSMYLCASKTGEHNSPLHFGNGTRLTVT.

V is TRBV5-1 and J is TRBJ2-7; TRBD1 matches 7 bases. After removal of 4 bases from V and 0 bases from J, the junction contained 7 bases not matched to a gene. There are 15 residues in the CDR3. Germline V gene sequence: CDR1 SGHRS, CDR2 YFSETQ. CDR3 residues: CASSLGTDSSYEQYF. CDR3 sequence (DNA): TGCGCCAGCAGCCTGGGGACAGATAGCTCCTACGAGCAGTACTTC.

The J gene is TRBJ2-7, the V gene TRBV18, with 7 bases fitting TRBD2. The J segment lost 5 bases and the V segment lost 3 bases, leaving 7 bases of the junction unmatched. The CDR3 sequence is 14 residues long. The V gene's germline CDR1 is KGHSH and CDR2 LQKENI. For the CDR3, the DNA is TGTGCCAGCTCACCCTTGGCGGGAGACCACGAGCAGTACTTC. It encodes CASSPLAGDHEQYF.

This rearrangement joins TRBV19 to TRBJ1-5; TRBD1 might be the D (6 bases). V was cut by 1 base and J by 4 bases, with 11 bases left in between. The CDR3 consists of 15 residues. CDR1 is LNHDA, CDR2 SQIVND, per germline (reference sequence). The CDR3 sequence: CASSIAGQINQPQHF. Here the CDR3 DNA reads TGTGCCAGTAGTATAGCCGGACAGATAAATCAGCCCCAGCATTTT. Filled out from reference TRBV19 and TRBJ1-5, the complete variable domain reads DGGITQSPKYLFRKEGQNVTLSCEQNLNHDAMYWYRQDPGQGLRLIYYSQIVNDFQKGDIAEGYSVSREKKESFPLTVTSAQKNPTAFYLCASSIAGQINQPQHFGDGTRLSIL.

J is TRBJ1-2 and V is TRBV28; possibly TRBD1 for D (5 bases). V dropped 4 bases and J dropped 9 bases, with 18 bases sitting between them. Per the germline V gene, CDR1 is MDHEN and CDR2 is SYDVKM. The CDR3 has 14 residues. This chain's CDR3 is CASSYPDTGLRYTF. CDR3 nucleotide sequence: TGTGCCAGCAGTTACCCGGACACGGGACTACGCTACACCTTC.

In nucleotides, the CDR3 is TGTGCCAGCAGCTTAATGACGACAAACACAGATACGCAGTATTTT. This sequence encodes CASSLMTTNTDTQYF. This sequence joins TRBV11-2 and TRBJ2-3; D call uncertain. CDR1 SGHAT and CDR2 FQNNGV come from the germline V gene. The CDR3 is 15 amino acids. V was trimmed by 2 bases and J by 2 bases, leaving 11 bases between them.

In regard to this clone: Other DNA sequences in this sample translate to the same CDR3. The CDR3 nucleotides read TGTGCCAGCAGTTACGGAGGAAGGAACACCGGGGAGCTGTTTTTT. Its protein is CASSYGGRNTGELFF. This chain links TRBV6-5 with TRBJ2-2; tentatively, D is TRBD2 (5 bases). V lost 2 bases and J lost 1, with 8 bases in between. This CDR3 spans 15 amino acids. The V gene's germline CDR1 is MNHEY and CDR2 SVGAGI.

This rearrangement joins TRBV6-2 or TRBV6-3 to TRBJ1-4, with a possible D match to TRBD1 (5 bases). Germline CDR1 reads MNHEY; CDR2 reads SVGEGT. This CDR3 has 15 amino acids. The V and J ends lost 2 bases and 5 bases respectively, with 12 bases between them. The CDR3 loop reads CASSYEGTVNEKLFF. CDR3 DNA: TGTGCCAGCAGTTACGAGGGGACTGTCAATGAAAAACTGTTTTTT.

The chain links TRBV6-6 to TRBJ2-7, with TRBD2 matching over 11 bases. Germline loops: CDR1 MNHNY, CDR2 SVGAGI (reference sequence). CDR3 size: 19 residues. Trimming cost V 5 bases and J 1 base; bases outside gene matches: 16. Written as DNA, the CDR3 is TGTGCCAGCAGTCCCCCTTTGCTAGCGGGAGGCCCCTCTTCCTACGAGCAGTACTTC. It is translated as CASSPPLLAGGPSSYEQYF.

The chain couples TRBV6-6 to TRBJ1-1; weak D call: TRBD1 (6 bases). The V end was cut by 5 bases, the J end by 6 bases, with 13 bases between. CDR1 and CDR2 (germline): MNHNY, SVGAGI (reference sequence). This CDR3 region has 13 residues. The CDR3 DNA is TGTGCCAGCAGTCCAACGGGGGGCGCTGAAGCTTTCTTT. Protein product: CASSPTGGAEAFF.

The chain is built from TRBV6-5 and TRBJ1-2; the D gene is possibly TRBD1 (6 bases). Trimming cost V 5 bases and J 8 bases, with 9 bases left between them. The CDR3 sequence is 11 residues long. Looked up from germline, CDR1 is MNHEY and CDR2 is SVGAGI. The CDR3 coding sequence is TGTGCCAGCAGTCGAGGACAGGGCTACACCTTC. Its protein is CASSRGQGYTF.

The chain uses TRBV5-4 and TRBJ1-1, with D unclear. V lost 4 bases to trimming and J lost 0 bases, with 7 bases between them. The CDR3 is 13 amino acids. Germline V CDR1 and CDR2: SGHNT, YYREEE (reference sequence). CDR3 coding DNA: TGTGCCAGCAGCCTCACAGTGAACACTGAAGCTTTCTTT. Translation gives CASSLTVNTEAFF.

The CDR3 DNA reads TGTGCCAGCAGTTTGAGCGGGCAGGGGGCCTTCTATGGCTACACCTTC. Translated, it gives CASSLSGQGAFYGYTF. J is TRBJ1-2 and V is TRBV27; TRBD1 matches 8 bases. CDR1 is MNHEY and CDR2 is SMNVEV in the germline V gene (reference sequence). V lost 3 bases to trimming and J lost 4 bases; unmatched junction nucleotides: 10. This CDR3 spans 16 amino acids.

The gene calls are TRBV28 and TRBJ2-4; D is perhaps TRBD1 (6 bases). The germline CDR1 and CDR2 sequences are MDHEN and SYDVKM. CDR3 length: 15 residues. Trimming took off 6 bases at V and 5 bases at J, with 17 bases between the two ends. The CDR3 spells CASSATQGLQNIQYF. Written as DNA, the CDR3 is TGTGCCAGCAGCGCAACACAGGGTCTTCAAAACATTCAGTACTTC.